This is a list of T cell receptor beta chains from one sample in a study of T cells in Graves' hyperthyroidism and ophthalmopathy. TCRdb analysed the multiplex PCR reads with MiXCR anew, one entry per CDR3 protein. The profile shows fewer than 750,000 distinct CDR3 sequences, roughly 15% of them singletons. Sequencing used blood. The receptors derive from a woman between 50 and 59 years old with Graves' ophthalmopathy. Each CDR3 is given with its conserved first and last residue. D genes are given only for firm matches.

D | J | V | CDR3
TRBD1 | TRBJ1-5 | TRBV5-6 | CASSSTGGSQPQHF
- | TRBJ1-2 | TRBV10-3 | CAISEGGVYYGYTF
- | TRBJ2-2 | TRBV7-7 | CAIGIQAGELFF
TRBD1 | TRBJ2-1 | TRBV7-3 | CASSSFRDRGYNEQFF
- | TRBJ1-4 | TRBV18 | CASSPPNRSRQKLFF
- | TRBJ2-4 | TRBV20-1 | CSAPAMGILAKNIQYF
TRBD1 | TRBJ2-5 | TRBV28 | CASSRGQGRRETQYF
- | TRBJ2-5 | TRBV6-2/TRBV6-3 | CASSRWGVAVQETQYF
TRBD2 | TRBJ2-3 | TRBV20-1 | CSAISGRTDTQYF
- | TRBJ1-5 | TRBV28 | CASSSPTGQYNQPQHF
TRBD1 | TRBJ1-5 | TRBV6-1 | CASTLDRVPPQHF
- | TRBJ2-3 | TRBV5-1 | CASSLEAARGDTQYF
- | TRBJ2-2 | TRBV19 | CASSIVPGMNTGELFF
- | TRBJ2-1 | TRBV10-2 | CASSLKQGVNEQFF
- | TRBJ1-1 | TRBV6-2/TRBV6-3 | CASSYGQMNTEAFF
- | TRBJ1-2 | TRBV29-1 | CSVGPYTF
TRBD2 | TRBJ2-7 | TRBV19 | CASRQSGRSIYEQYF
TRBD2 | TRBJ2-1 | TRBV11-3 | CASSPRLAGAGNEQFF
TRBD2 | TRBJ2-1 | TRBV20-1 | CSARTSGSMYNEQFF
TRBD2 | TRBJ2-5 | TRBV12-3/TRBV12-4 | CASRGTSGYETQYF
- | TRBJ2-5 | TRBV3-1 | CASSQKRGREETQYF
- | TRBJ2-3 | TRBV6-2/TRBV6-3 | CASKDGGPSTDTQYF
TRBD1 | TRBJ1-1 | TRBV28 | CASSFRTGLGTEAFF
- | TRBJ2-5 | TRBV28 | CASSLVLETQYF
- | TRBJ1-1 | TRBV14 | CASSQFQDSLSEAFF
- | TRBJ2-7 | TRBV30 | CAWKGIDYEQYF
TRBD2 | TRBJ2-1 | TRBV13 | CASNLGTSSNEQFF
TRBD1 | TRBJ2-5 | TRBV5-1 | CASSYGTGGSETQYF
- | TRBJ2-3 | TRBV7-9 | CASSLALRKYHTDTQYF
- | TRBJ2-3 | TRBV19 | CASSIGGPGWFTDTQYF
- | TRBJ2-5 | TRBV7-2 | CASRSIWRLYQETQYF
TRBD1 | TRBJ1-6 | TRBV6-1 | CASSSTGISPLHF
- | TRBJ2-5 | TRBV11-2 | CASSLGTRPQETQYF
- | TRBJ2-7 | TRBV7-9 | CASSLAEGFNEQYF
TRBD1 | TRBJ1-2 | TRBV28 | CASSAPGTGVNYGYTF
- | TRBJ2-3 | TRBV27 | CASSPTLNRGGDTQYF
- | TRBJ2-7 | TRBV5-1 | CASSPGGGFGQYF
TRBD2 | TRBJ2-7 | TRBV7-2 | CASSFRLAGEKEQYF
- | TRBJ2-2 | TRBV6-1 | CASRGLNTGELFF
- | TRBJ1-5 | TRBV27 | CASSRLYNQPQHF
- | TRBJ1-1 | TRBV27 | CASSPLSRGDTEAFF
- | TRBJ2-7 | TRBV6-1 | CASSERAGRSYEQYF
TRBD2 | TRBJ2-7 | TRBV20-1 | CSAPRSEREYEQYF
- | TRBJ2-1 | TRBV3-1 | CASSPPGRPYNEQFF
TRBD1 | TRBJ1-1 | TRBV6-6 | CASSYFLGQGASEAFF
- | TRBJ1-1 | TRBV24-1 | CATMGNTEAFF
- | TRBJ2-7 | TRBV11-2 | CASSFAASYEQYF
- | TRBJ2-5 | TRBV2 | CASSEAGLYGETQYF
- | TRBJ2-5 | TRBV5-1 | CASSLKSLATQYF
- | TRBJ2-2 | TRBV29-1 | CSVKGQLNTGELFF